The 9 T cell receptor beta chains below were found in one sample sequenced in a study of blood T cells in healthy people across ages (dated by TCRdb to between 2014 and 2016). Preparation of the library involved 5' RACE. Sequenced using an Illumina HiSeq 2500. A second PCR of roughly 6 to 12 cycles was performed with a sample-barcoded 5' primer and a J-beta primer mix. Through fastp at Q25 and MiXCR, TCRdb rebuilt clones from the public reads, retaining in-frame beta chains. Records with the same CDR3 protein are collapsed into one entry carrying the most frequent genes and DNA. This sample has roughly 800,000 distinct CDR3 sequences in its table, and roughly 64% of those were observed once. The ten largest clones add up to 22% of the sample. Input material: blood. The receptors here all came from a man between 25 and 39 years old in good health.

About this clonotype itself: One junction end disagrees with the germline gene, perhaps due to a read error. This chain links TRBV20-1 with TRBJ2-2; D might be TRBD1 or TRBD2, each matching 5 bases. Looked up from germline, CDR1 is DFQATT and CDR2 is SNEGSKA (reference sequence). The CDR3 covers 13 residues. The CDR3, as DNA: TGCAGTGCTTTTTACAGGAACACCGGGGAACTGTTTTTT. It yields the protein CSAFYRNTGELFF.

The chain joins TRBV28 to TRBJ2-1; maybe TRBD2 (5 bases). There are 11 residues in the CDR3. V was cut by 0 bases and J by 14 bases, with 8 bases left in between. Germline V gene lookup returns CDR1 MDHEN and CDR2 SYDVKM. The chain's CDR3 is CASSLWGREFF. In DNA, the CDR3 is TGTGCCAGCAGTTTATGGGGGAGAGAGTTCTTC.

Written as DNA, the CDR3 is TGTGCCTGGAGTCAGGCAGAAGAAGCTTTCTTT. Its translation is CAWSQAEEAFF. V gene TRBV30 combines with J gene TRBJ1-1; no clear D. The CDR3 runs to 11 residues. Trimming left V 2 bases short and J 8 bases short, with 9 bases between. Germline loops: CDR1 GTSNPN, CDR2 SVGIG (reference sequence).

The chain combines TRBV20-1 with TRBJ2-7; 10 bases map to TRBD2. This CDR3 is 12 amino acids long. The junction had 8 bases not matched to a gene; V was cut back by 6 bases and J by 9 bases. Germline V lookup: CDR1 DFQATT, CDR2 SNEGSKA (reference sequence). The CDR3 loop reads CSAEAGGQGQYF. For the CDR3, the DNA is TGCAGTGCAGAAGCGGGAGGGCAGGGGCAGTACTTC.

This rearrangement joins TRBV6-2 or TRBV6-3 to TRBJ2-7, with 9 bases fitting TRBD1. The J call may not be correct, given that the DNA end is closer to TRBJ2-5. CDR3 length: 14 residues. Germline V gene sequence: CDR1 MNHEY, CDR2 SVGEGT. The CDR3: CASSIPGQGETQYF. Written as DNA, the CDR3 is TGTGCCAGCAGTATTCCGGGACAGGGCGAGACCCAGTACTTC.

The chain has TRBV10-3 and TRBJ1-6, with 10 bases aligning to TRBD1. The CDR3 is 15 amino acids. Trimming at V came to 3 bases and at J to 7 bases, leaving 3 bases not matched to a gene. The germline V gene encodes CDR1 ENHRY and CDR2 SYGVKD. Here the CDR3 DNA reads TGTGCCATCAGTGACCGGACAGGGGGAAATTCACCCCTCCACTTT. Its translation: CAISDRTGGNSPLHF.

Comment on this clonotype: An end of the junction differs from the germline gene, which may be a read error. V gene TRBV12-3 or TRBV12-4 combines with J gene TRBJ2-4; 8 bases line up with TRBD1. The CDR3 runs 15 residues. Written as DNA, the CDR3 is TGTGCCAGCAGCTCACTTGGACAGGGTGGATCCATTCGGTACTTC. It translates to CASSSLGQGGSIRYF.

Comments on this clonotype: The germline gene is not matched at one end of the junction; a read error may be the cause. V usage is TRBV5-1 and J usage is TRBJ2-1; 11 bases map to TRBD2. Germline V gene lookup returns CDR1 SGHRS and CDR2 YFSETQ. The CDR3 is made up of 16 amino acids. CDR3 in DNA: TGCGCCAGCAGCTTGACTAGCGGGGGAGGCTACGATGAGCAGTTCTTC. This gives the protein CASSLTSGGGYDEQFF.

The rearrangement joins TRBV5-1 to TRBJ2-1, with 13 bases lining up with TRBD2. The germline V gene encodes CDR1 SGHRS and CDR2 YFSETQ. With 4 bases clipped from V and 8 bases from J, the junction kept 6 bases outside the gene matches. The CDR3 runs 15 residues. The CDR3 DNA follows: TGCGCCAGCAGCGCTGGACTAGCGGGAGTCGATGAGCAGTTCTTC. It codes for CASSAGLAGVDEQFF.